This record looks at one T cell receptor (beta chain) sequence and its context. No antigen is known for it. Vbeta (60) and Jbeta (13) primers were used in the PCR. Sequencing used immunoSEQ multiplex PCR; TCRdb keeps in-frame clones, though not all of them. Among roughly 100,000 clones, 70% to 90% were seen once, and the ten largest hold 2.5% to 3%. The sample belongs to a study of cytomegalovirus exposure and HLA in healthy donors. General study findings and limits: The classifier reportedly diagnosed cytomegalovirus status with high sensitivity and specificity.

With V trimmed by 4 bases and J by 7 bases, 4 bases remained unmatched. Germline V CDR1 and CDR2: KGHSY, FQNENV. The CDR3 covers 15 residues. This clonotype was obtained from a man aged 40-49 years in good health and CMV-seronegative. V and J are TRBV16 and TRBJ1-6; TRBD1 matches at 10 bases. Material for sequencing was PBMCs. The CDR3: CASSPPDRGNSPLHF. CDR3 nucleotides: TGTGCCAGCAGCCCACCGGACAGGGGGAATTCACCCCTCCACTTT.